This passage covers 20 T cell receptor beta chains from one sample sequenced in a study of T cells after yellow fever vaccination. Via MiXCR, TCRdb re-called the 5' RACE reads, giving one row per CDR3 protein. The repertoire holds approximately 160,000 distinct CDR3 sequences, with about a tenth as singletons. Material: CD8+ T cells sorted from PBMCs, obtained 45 days after the yellow fever booster vaccination. The receptors shown here come from a man younger than 35 who received the YFV17D yellow fever vaccine.

This chain connects TRBV29-1 to TRBJ2-5; D ambiguous. Germline V gene lookup returns CDR1 SQVTM and CDR2 ANQGSEA. Trimming shortened V by 6 bases and J by 5 bases, and 10 bases separated the two germline ends. The CDR3 has 11 amino acids. The DNA of the CDR3 is TGCAGCGTACGCCGGGCGGAGACCCAGTACTTC. The encoded protein is CSVRRAETQYF.

This clonotype has more than one count but fewer than ten. This chain links TRBV9 with TRBJ2-7, with 7 positions matching TRBD2. The CDR3 runs 14 residues. The V gene end was trimmed by 3 bases and the J gene end by 4 bases; junction bases not matched to a gene: 7. Germline loops: CDR1 SGDLS, CDR2 YYNGEE. DNA for the CDR3: TGTGCCAGCAGCGCTAGGGACTACCCTTACGAGCAGTACTTC. Its protein product is CASSARDYPYEQYF.

The V and J genes are TRBV28 and TRBJ1-1; unclear D gene. Looked up from germline, CDR1 is MDHEN and CDR2 is SYDVKM. The V and J ends lost 2 bases and 1 base respectively, with 11 bases between them. CDR3 length: 15 residues. As DNA, the CDR3 is TGTGCCAGCAGTTTAAGTTTCTCCAGGAACACTGAAGCTTTCTTT. This gives the protein CASSLSFSRNTEAFF.

Ten or more counts support this clonotype. Here the CDR3 DNA reads TGTGCCAGCAGTGGTGCGGGAATGTCCTATAATTCACCCCTCCACTTT. Protein product: CASSGAGMSYNSPLHF. The chain employs TRBV25-1 and TRBJ1-6; no clear D gene. The CDR3 length is 16 residues. Per the germline V gene, CDR1 is MGHDK and CDR2 is SYGVNS. Trimming cost V 4 bases and J 1 base, with 11 bases left between them. The variable domain in full, completed from reference TRBV25-1 and TRBJ1-6, reads EADIYQTPRYLVIGTGKKITLECSQTMGHDKMYWYQQDPGMELHLIHYSYGVNSTEKGDLSSESTVSRIRTEHFPLTLESARPSHTSQYLCASSGAGMSYNSPLHFGNGTRLTVT.

V usage is TRBV4-1 and J usage is TRBJ2-7, with TRBD1 as a possible D gene (6 bases). The germline V gene has CDR1 MGHRA and CDR2 YSYEKL. Deletions cut 3 bases from V and 4 bases from J, with 19 bases between. The CDR3 loop spans 16 amino acids. The CDR3 region is CASSHVMGAEAYEQYV. The DNA of the CDR3 is TGCGCCAGCAGCCACGTTATGGGGGCCGAGGCGTACGAGCAGTACGTC.

A few counts support this clonotype. The chain recombines TRBV4-2 with TRBJ2-1; 8 bases match TRBD2. J lost 3 bases, V lost 7 bases, and 8 bases had no gene match. The germline V gene encodes CDR1 LGHNA and CDR2 YNFKEQ. The CDR3 is 15 amino acids. CDR3 sequence reads: CASTPRGGHYNEQFF. CDR3 nucleotide sequence: TGTGCCAGCACCCCACGGGGGGGCCACTACAATGAGCAGTTCTTC.

This clonotype was detected only a few times. Here the CDR3 DNA reads TGTGCCAGCAGCCCGTCAAGGGGGGCACCAGATACGCAGTATTTT. Translated, it gives CASSPSRGAPDTQYF. The chain employs TRBV7-9 and TRBJ2-3, with D perhaps matching TRBD1 or TRBD2 (6 bases each). The V gene's germline CDR1 is SEHNR and CDR2 FQNEAQ (reference sequence). The CDR3 has 15 residues. V lost 5 bases and J lost 4, with 16 bases in between.

This clonotype was observed at least ten times. The rearrangement uses TRBV9 and TRBJ2-2; TRBD1 or TRBD2 may be the D gene (5 bases each). The CDR3 is made up of 16 amino acids. CDR1 SGDLS and CDR2 YYNGEE come from the germline V gene. Trimming pared 0 bases from V and 5 bases from J, leaving 14 bases between. The CDR3 reads CASSVGLWGGTGELFF. The CDR3 nucleotides are TGTGCCAGCAGCGTAGGATTGTGGGGCGGGACCGGGGAGCTGTTTTTT.

This sequence joins TRBV19 and TRBJ2-2; 10 nucleotides match TRBD2. The V segment lost 3 bases and the J segment 3 bases; nucleotides outside the gene matches: 4. The CDR3 totals 16 residues. Germline V gene data show CDR1 as LNHDA and CDR2 as SQIVND (reference sequence). The CDR3 DNA sequence: TGTGCCAGTAGTATGTTACTAGCGGGATACACCGGGGAGCTGTTTTTT. It is translated as CASSMLLAGYTGELFF.

This clonotype has just a few counts. The chain links TRBV7-9 to TRBJ2-3; D not certain. From germline, CDR1 is SEHNR and CDR2 FQNEAQ (reference sequence). The ends were cut back, 4 bases at V and 4 bases at J, with 18 bases in the middle. This CDR3 has 16 amino acids. The chain's CDR3 is CASSSPEKWAADTQYF. The CDR3 DNA sequence: TGTGCCAGCAGCTCCCCCGAGAAGTGGGCGGCAGATACGCAGTATTTT.

The table lists this clonotype with many counts. This chain links TRBV4-1 with TRBJ2-1; D is possibly TRBD2 (6 bases). CDR3 length: 17 amino acids. Looked up from germline, CDR1 is MGHRA and CDR2 is YSYEKL. V lost 0 bases to trimming and J lost 2 bases, with 14 bases between them. The CDR3 DNA follows: TGCGCCAGCAGCCAAGAGGAGGCGGGGTCTACCTACAATGAGCAGTTCTTC. It is translated as CASSQEEAGSTYNEQFF.

The table lists this clonotype with a few counts. The chain joins TRBV7-2 to TRBJ2-2, with D tentatively TRBD1 (5 bases). From germline, CDR1 is SGHTA and CDR2 FQGNSA. The CDR3 length is 16 residues. V lost 5 bases and J 1 base, leaving 14 bases between the germline ends. The CDR3 loop is CASSLTGQGNTGELFF. The CDR3 nucleotides read TGTGCCAGCAGCCTAACGGGCCAGGGGAACACCGGGGAGCTGTTTTTT.

This chain uses TRBV6-6 with TRBJ1-2; D is possibly TRBD1 (6 bases). CDR3 length equals 15 residues. The ends were cut back, 6 bases at V and 2 bases at J, with 16 bases in the middle. Germline-derived CDR1 and CDR2 are MNHNY and SVGAGI (reference sequence). The CDR3 DNA is TGTGCCAGCAGGTACACCCCTACAGGGAACTATGGCTACACCTTC. Protein product: CASRYTPTGNYGYTF.

This clonotype was observed a handful of times. V and J are TRBV12-3 or TRBV12-4 and TRBJ2-2; TRBD1 agrees at 8 bases. V lost 10 bases to trimming and J lost 3 bases; unmatched junction nucleotides: 4. CDR3 length: 13 amino acids. The CDR3 DNA reads as TGTGCCACGGACAGGGAGCACACCGGGGAGCTGTTTTTT. Its protein is CATDREHTGELFF.

The chain joins TRBV28 to TRBJ2-1; no firm D call. Trimming pared 2 bases from V and 4 bases from J, leaving 9 bases between. The CDR3 has 14 amino acids. The germline V gene encodes CDR1 MDHEN and CDR2 SYDVKM. Here the CDR3 reads CASSLIEPYNEQFF. For the CDR3, the DNA is TGTGCCAGCAGTTTAATCGAGCCTTACAATGAGCAGTTCTTC.

The chain carries TRBV7-9 and TRBJ1-5; D call uncertain. V gave up 3 bases and J gave up 6 bases, with 9 bases separating them. Germline V CDR1 and CDR2: SEHNR, FQNEAQ (reference sequence). This CDR3 is built from 13 residues. The DNA of the CDR3 is TGTGCCAGCAGCTTCGGGGTTAGTCAGCCCCAGCATTTT. Translated, it gives CASSFGVSQPQHF.

This clonotype showed up many times. The chain recombines TRBV29-1 with TRBJ2-3, with unresolved D. The CDR3 totals 14 residues. V lost 3 bases and J lost 2, with 12 bases in between. CDR1 and CDR2 (germline): SQVTM, ANQGSEA. As DNA, the CDR3 is TGCAGCGTTGACCCGCCCAGGTTCACAGATACGCAGTATTTT. As protein: CSVDPPRFTDTQYF.

This rearrangement joins TRBV12-3 or TRBV12-4 to TRBJ1-2; D not certain. Trimming stripped 5 bases from V and 1 base from J, with 8 bases between. The CDR3 has 13 amino acids. DNA of the CDR3: TGTGCCAGCAGTCTTACCAGTAACTATGGCTACACCTTC. It codes for CASSLTSNYGYTF.

The chain carries TRBV30 and TRBJ2-2, with 7 bases matching TRBD1. The germline gives CDR1 GTSNPN, CDR2 SVGIG (reference sequence). With V trimmed by 4 bases and J by 5 bases, 4 bases remained unmatched. The CDR3 length is 13 residues. The CDR3 bases are TGTGCCTGGAATGCAGGGGGTACCGGGGAGCTGTTTTTT. Protein product: CAWNAGGTGELFF.

The chain is built from TRBV20-1 and TRBJ1-1; D is undetermined. This CDR3 spans 10 amino acids. Trimming removed 8 bases at V and 3 bases at J, with 7 bases between. CDR1 and CDR2 (germline): DFQATT, SNEGSKA (reference sequence). The CDR3 region has the DNA TGCAGTCCCGACTACACTGAAGCTTTCTTT. It specifies CSPDYTEAFF.